This T cell receptor beta chain was retrieved from a study of shared clonotypes between healthy human individuals (dated by TCRdb to 2020 to 2021). Background for the entire study: The cohort included a few men and two women between 18 and 49 years of age. Different laboratories and diverse techniques were used to prepare libraries and sequence TCR repertoires, to increase sequencing depth and limit assay-specific biases. Per donor, three plates each were used for CD4 naive and CD4 memory, two for CD8 naive, and one for CD8 memory. Leukapheresis yielded between about 0.85 and 10 billion PBMCs per donor. Blood TCR repertoires of roughly 5 healthy adults were deeply sequenced to estimate repertoire size and the extent of clonotype sharing between individuals. On the study overall, not on this receptor specifically: The small number of donors limited the genetic and exposure-history diversity represented. Compared with non-shared clonotypes, the clonotypes found in all four sorted-subset donors had higher generation probabilities. Even with the large sequencing depth, rarefaction of the sorted-subset datasets indicated that sequencing was incomplete. Estimated clonotype richness was generally larger for naive than for memory subsets. Sampling was restricted to blood, and TCR repertoires in tissues likely differ from the TCR repertoires found in blood. Based on pairwise subsampling, the degree of clonotype sharing among donors was expected to be affected by sequencing depth. When a few donors were compared, the shared fraction of clonotypes was about 5.2% for naive CD4, over 3% for naive CD8, more than 2% for memory CD4, and around 0.4% for memory CD8.

The donors were healthy, HIV-negative adults who had no recently reported acute infections or vaccinations. All donors were Caucasian adults living in Nashville, Tennessee, USA. CD4+ T cells were enriched by magnetic negative selection; naive cells were then positively selected on CD45RA, and the negative fraction formed the memory subset. Blood was obtained by leukapheresis, after which PBMCs were separated by Ficoll-Histopaque density gradient centrifugation and cryopreserved in liquid nitrogen vapor phase. Analytical flow cytometry was used to check the purity and quantity of every magnetically sorted T cell population. From each sorted fraction, genomic DNA was isolated and quantified by UV absorbance on a Nanodrop 2000c. With regard to this clone: The specificity of this receptor is unknown. No base qualities exist here, and no much larger clone lies one base off it.

TCR CDR3 regions were amplified from genomic DNA by multiplex PCR using the deep immunoSEQ assay. Extracted genomic DNA from each cell subset was spread evenly across all wells of several immunoSEQ 96-well plates, with each plate serving as a replicate. For sorted subsets, approximately 200 ng of genomic DNA, equivalent to roughly 30,000 T cell genomes, went into each replicate PCR. The purified libraries were quantified using a Qubit 3.0 fluorometer, sized with a Bioanalyzer 2100, and then quantified again using the KAPA Library Quantification kit. Each immunoSEQ 96-well plate was sequenced on its own single-read 150-cycle Illumina NextSeq 550 flow cell. The paper's data handling went like this. The immunoSEQ output contained only junctional sequences without quality scores, so filtering could not match that applied to full-length reads. Sequences were annotated with PyIR, a Python wrapper for IgBLAST v1.9, using IMGT germline references to assign V/J genes and CDR3. Reads were filtered out if the reads had weak V/J assignments (E-value above 1e-6), no CDR3, stop codons, out-of-frame junctions, or ambiguous translated residues. V3J clonotypes were defined as sequences sharing the same inferred V gene, J gene, and CDR3 amino acid sequence. Percentage overlap between repertoires was computed as shared unique clonotypes divided by the size of the smaller repertoire. Richness of each repertoire was evaluated using RTK rarefaction, the Chao1 estimator, and Recon v2.1 estimates of unobserved clonotypes. Generation probabilities for all TCRbeta clonotypes obtained by the gDNA method from a handful of donors were computed using OLGA. TCRdb mirrors the immuneACCESS table, restricted to in-frame sequences. Some clones are absent from its copies; in checked studies, under half trace to an unresolved V gene, and the reason for the others is unknown. Clone size and V and J calls were adopted from that table, with D and trimming inferred from the DNA. For this sample the table gives approximately 1,500,000 clones, of which 95% to 99% were detected only once. The ten largest clonotypes hold 0.45% of the sample.

There are 14 amino acids in the CDR3, from cysteine to phenylalanine inclusive. The entry retains the CDR3 DNA only, 42 bases that are in frame from base 1. The germline V gene (reference sequence) provides CDR1 LNHDA and CDR2 SQIVND. Germline trimming amounts to 10 bases on V and 0 bases on J, with 6 as the count of junction bases outside the gene matches. The specimen sequenced was naive CD4+ T cells sorted from blood. The cell subset or site label for this specimen denotes: CD45RA+ positively selected. This TCR derives from a man younger than 40 in good health. The rearrangement joined TRBV19 to TRBJ1-3; 7 junctional bases match TRBD1. The bases read TGTGCCACAGGGACAGCCGTCTCTGGAAACACCATATATTTT. This yields the protein CATGTAVSGNTIYF. Extended through the reference TRBV19 and TRBJ1-3 proteins, this CDR3 yields the full variable domain: DGGITQSPKYLFRKEGQNVTLSCEQNLNHDAMYWYRQDPGQGLRLIYYSQIVNDFQKGDIAEGYSVSREKKESFPLTVTSAQKNPTAFYLCATGTAVSGNTIYFGEGSWLTVV.